These 11 T cell receptor beta chains came from one sample sequenced in a study of T cells expressing NK-cell markers. TCRdb reprocessed the 5' RACE reads, with one entry per CDR3 protein and no DNA. The table gives 150,000 or so distinct CDR3 sequences; the top ten clones make up approximately 17% of it. The sequencing input was blood T cells: a sorted CD56 or NKG2C T cell subset, CD4+ or CD8+ T cells, or bulk PBMC T cells (not recorded which). Every receptor here comes from a woman aged 18-70 years in good health.

This chain joins TRBV27 and TRBJ1-3; TCRdb indicates TRBD1, and absent DNA this call remains unverified. Germline-derived CDR1 and CDR2 are MNHEY and SMNVEV (reference sequence). The CDR3 covers 19 residues. The CDR3 protein is CASSANRDRGLLGRNTIYF.

This chain joins TRBV6-6 and TRBJ2-1; TCRdb's assignment of TRBD2 cannot be checked, as there is no DNA. CDR1 and CDR2 (germline): MNHNY, SVGAGI (reference sequence). The CDR3 is 13 residues long. The CDR3 sequence is CASTQRGFDEQFF.

The rearrangement joins TRBV18 to TRBJ2-3; TCRdb designates TRBD1, a call that cannot be tested without DNA. The CDR3 covers 17 residues. Germline V gene data show CDR1 as KGHSH and CDR2 as LQKENI. CDR3 amino acids: CASSPNDRDRSTDTQYF.

The genes are TRBV7-9 and TRBJ1-2. Per germline, CDR1 SEHNR and CDR2 FQNEAQ (reference sequence). CDR3 size: 13 residues. This chain's CDR3 is CASSQGLNYGYTF.

The chain employs TRBV2 and TRBJ1-1. Germline CDR1 reads SNHLY; CDR2 reads FYNNEI. This CDR3 is built from 13 residues. The CDR3 sequence: CASIGHRTTEAFF.

The V call is TRBV9, the J call TRBJ2-1. Germline V lookup: CDR1 SGDLS, CDR2 YYNGEE. The CDR3 is made up of 16 amino acids. The CDR3 here is CASSILTGSSYNEQFF. The whole variable domain, remainder taken from reference TRBV9 and TRBJ2-1, is DSGVTQTPKHLITATGQRVTLRCSPRSGDLSVYWYQQSLDQGLQFLIQYYNGEERAKGNILERFSAQQFPDLHSELNLSSLELGDSALYFCASSILTGSSYNEQFFGPGTRLTVL.

The chain joins TRBV3-1 to TRBJ2-7. The CDR3 spans 13 residues. CDR1 is LGHDT, CDR2 YNNKEL, per germline (reference sequence). The chain's CDR3 is CASSQSGAYEQYF.

The V gene is TRBV18, the J gene TRBJ2-1; TCRdb returns TRBD1, unconfirmable since there is no DNA. The CDR3 extends over 14 amino acids. From germline, CDR1 is KGHSH and CDR2 LQKENI. The CDR3 loop reads CASSPGGNNNEQFF.

This chain links TRBV4-2 with TRBJ2-3; the D call from TCRdb, TRBD1, cannot be confirmed without DNA. This CDR3 contains 17 residues. Germline CDR1 is LGHNA and CDR2 is YNFKEQ. This CDR3 is CASSQAADRGPTDTQYF.

This sequence joins TRBV7-9 and TRBJ2-1; lacking DNA, the TRBD1 call made by TCRdb goes unchecked. Germline-derived CDR1 and CDR2 are SEHNR and FQNEAQ (reference sequence). This CDR3 spans 16 amino acids. The CDR3 loop reads CASSRGTGGAKNEQFF.

J is TRBJ1-3 and V is TRBV7-8; TCRdb's D call of TRBD1 is untestable without DNA. The CDR3 is 15 amino acids. Germline CDR1 is SGHVS and CDR2 is FQNEAQ. CDR3: CASSLGDSSGNTIYF.